The clone carrying this T cell receptor beta chain was observed a handful of times. The target antigen is unknown. Trimming left V 8 bases short and J 2 bases short, with 18 bases between. Germline CDR1 and CDR2: SGHAT and FQDESV (reference sequence). The CDR3 consists of 15 residues. The PCR was carried out with 60 Vbeta primers and 13 Jbeta primers. TCRdb's table, derived via immunoSEQ multiplex PCR, lists solely in-frame clones and lacks some. The data show approximately 44,000 clones, with 75% to 90% seen just once and 8% held by the top ten. The data originate from a study of cytomegalovirus exposure and HLA in healthy donors. Study-wide findings and caveats: In a later analysis, V- and J-gene trimming of beta chains associated with a DCLRE1C missense variant, replicated independently.

Sequenced input: PBMCs. The origin of this receptor is a woman aged 40 to 50 in good health and CMV-seropositive. The rearrangement uses TRBV11-1 and TRBJ1-2; unclear D gene. The CDR3 loop reads CASLPVAGANYGYTF. CDR3 bases: TGTGCCAGCCTACCTGTGGCGGGAGCGAACTATGGCTACACCTTC.